This T cell receptor beta chain was sequenced in a study of cytomegalovirus exposure and HLA in healthy donors. Regarding this clone: Its antigen is unidentified.

General study findings and limits: Most subjects had HLA-A and HLA-B alleles reportedly predicted accurately by TCR beta sequences.

Trimming pared 5 bases from V and 0 bases from J, leaving 11 bases between. CDR1 and CDR2 from the germline V gene are LNHDA and SQIVND (reference sequence). The CDR3 is 15 residues long. PCR employed 60 Vbeta and 13 Jbeta primers. The method was immunoSEQ multiplex PCR; TCRdb's version includes in-frame clones alone and lacks a portion of them. Altogether about 150,000 clones are present, 75% to 85% being singletons, with the ten largest covering under 7.5%. The specimen sequenced was PBMCs. The TCR originated in a man in his thirties or forties in good health and CMV-seropositive. The chain carries TRBV19 and TRBJ1-5, with D possibly TRBD1 on 5 matching bases. CDR3 sequence (DNA): TGTGCCAGTAGTGCCCCCAGGGATAGCAATCAGCCCCAGCATTTT. Translating gives CASSAPRDSNQPQHF.